This T cell receptor (beta chain) was recovered during a study of vaccination effects on CD4 cells after COVID-19. Study in general: Participants completed two doses of the BNT162b2 or mRNA-1273 vaccine.

Of note for this clone: The antigen remains undetermined.

With the ViraFEST assay, the study expanded antigen-specific CD4+ T cells using viral peptide pools, then sequenced them. Once cultured for approximately ten days, the cells underwent separation to obtain CD4+ T cells. Among the vaccine recipients, none had a prior SARS-CoV-2 infection, and nucleocapsid antibodies were negative. Points from the study as a whole: Vaccine- and infection-induced clones showed marked clonal contraction late following vaccination.

The data were produced by immunoSEQ multiplex PCR, yet TCRdb's version contains in-frame clones alone and is incomplete. The sample lists tens of thousands of clones, around 71% occurring once. This TCR derives from a human donor who received a COVID-19 vaccine. The source was CD4+ T cells from PBMCs cultured with HCoV-OC43 spike peptides, collected before COVID-19 vaccination. Subset in this sample: HCoV-OC43 spike overlapping peptide pool stimulation.

CDR3 nucleotide sequence: TGTGCCAGCAGTCTTTCGCAGGGGACCCAGTACTTC. Translated: CASSLSQGTQYF. The rearrangement uses TRBV6-5 and TRBJ2-5, with D perhaps TRBD1 (5 bases). The CDR3 length is 12 residues. From germline, CDR1 is MNHEY and CDR2 SVGAGI. V lost 5 bases, J lost 7 bases, and 11 bases lay in between.